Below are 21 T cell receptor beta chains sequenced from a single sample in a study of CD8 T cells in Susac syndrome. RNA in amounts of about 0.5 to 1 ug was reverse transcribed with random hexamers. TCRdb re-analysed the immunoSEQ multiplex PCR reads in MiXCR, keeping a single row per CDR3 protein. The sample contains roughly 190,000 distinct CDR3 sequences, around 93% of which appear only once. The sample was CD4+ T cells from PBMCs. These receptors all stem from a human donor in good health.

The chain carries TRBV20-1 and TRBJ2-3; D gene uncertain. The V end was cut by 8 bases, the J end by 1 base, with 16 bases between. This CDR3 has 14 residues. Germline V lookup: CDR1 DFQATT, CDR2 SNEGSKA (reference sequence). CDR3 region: CSMWAIPGTDTQYF. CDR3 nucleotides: TGCAGTATGTGGGCGATACCGGGCACAGATACGCAGTATTTT.

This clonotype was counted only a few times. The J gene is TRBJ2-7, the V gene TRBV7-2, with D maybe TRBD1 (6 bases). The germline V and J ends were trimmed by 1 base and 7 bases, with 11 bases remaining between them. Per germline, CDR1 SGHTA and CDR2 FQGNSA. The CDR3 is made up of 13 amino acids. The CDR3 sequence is CASSLGPGVEQYF. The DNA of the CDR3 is TGTGCCAGCAGCTTAGGGCCAGGGGTGGAGCAGTACTTC. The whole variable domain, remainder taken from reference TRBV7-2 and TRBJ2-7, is GAGVSQSPSNKVTEKGKDVELRCDPISGHTALYWYRQSLGQGLEFLIYFQGNSAPDKSGLPSDRFSAERTGGSVSTLTIQRTQQEDSAVYLCASSLGPGVEQYFGPGTRLTVT.

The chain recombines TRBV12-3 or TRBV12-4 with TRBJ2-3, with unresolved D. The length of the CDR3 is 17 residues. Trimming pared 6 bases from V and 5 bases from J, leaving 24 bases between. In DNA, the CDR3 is TGTGCCAGCAGCCCTATTGTTAATAGGAATTTCGGAGATACGCAGTATTTT. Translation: CASSPIVNRNFGDTQYF.

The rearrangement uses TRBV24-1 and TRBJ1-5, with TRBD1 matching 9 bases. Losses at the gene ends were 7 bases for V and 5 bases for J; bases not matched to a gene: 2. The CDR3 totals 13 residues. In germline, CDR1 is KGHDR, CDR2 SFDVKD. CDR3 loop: CATSRDRDQPQHF. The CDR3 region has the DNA TGTGCCACCAGCCGGGACAGGGATCAGCCCCAGCATTTT.

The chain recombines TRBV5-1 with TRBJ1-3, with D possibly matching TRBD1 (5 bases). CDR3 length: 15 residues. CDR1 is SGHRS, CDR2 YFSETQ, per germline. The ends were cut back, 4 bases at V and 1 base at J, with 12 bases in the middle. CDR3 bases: TGCGCCAGCAGCGAGCAGGGATTATCTGGAAACACCATATATTTT. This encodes CASSEQGLSGNTIYF.

CDR3 sequence reads: CASSLSLGGSNTEAFF. For the CDR3, the DNA is TGTGCCAGCAGCTTAAGTCTAGGGGGCTCGAACACTGAAGCTTTCTTT. J is TRBJ1-1 and V is TRBV7-2, with 7 bases that match TRBD1. Germline CDR1 is SGHTA and CDR2 is FQGNSA. This CDR3 has 16 amino acids. V lost 2 bases, J lost 1 base, and 7 bases stayed unmatched.

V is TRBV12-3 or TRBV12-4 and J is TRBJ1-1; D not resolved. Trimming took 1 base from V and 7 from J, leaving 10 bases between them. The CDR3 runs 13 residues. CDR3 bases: TGTGCCAGCAGTTTAGGGGATCGATTTGAAGCTTTCTTT. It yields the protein CASSLGDRFEAFF.

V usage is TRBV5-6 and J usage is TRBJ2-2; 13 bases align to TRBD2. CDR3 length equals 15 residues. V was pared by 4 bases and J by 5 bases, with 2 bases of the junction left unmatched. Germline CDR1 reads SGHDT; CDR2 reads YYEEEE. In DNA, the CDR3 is TGTGCCAGCAGCCGGGGACTAGCGGGGACCGGGGAGCTGTTTTTT. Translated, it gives CASSRGLAGTGELFF.

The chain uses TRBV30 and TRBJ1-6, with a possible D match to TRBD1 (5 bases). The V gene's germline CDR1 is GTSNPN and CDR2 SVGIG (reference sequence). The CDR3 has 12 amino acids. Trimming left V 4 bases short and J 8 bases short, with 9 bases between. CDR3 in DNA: TGTGCCTGGACAGGCAGGGATTCACCCCTCCACTTT. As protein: CAWTGRDSPLHF.

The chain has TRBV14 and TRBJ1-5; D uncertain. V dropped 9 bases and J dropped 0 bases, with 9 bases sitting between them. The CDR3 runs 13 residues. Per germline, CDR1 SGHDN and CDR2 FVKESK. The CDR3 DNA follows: TGTGCCAGTAAGGTCTATAGCAATCAGCCCCAGCATTTT. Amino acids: CASKVYSNQPQHF.

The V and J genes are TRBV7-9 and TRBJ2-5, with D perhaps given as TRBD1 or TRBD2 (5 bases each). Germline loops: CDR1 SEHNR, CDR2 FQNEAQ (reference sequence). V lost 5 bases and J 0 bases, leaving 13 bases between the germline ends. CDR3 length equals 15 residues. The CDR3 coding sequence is TGTGCCAGCAGCCCCTGGTGGGGGTACCAAGAGACCCAGTACTTC. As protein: CASSPWWGYQETQYF.

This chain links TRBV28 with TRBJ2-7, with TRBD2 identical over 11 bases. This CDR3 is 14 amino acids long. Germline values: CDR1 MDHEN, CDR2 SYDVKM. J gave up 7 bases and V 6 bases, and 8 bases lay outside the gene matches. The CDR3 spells CASSPGLAVLEQYV. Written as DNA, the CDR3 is TGTGCCAGCAGCCCGGGACTAGCGGTGTTGGAGCAGTACGTC.

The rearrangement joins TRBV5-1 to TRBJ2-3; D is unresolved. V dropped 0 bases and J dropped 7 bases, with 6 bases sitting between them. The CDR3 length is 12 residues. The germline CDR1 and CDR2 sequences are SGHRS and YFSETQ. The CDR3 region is CASSLESYTQYF. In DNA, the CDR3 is TGCGCCAGCAGCTTGGAATCTTATACGCAGTATTTT. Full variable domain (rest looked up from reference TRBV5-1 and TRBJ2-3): KAGVTQTPRYLIKTRGQQVTLSCSPISGHRSVSWYQQTPGQGLQFLFEYFSETQRNKGNFPGRFSGRQFSNSRSEMNVSTLELGDSALYLCASSLESYTQYFGPGTRLTVL.

CDR3 protein: CSARDQRRSYEQYV. The CDR3, as DNA: TGCAGTGCTAGAGATCAGAGGCGTTCCTACGAGCAGTACGTC. The V gene is TRBV20-1, the J gene TRBJ2-7; D unclear. With 0 bases removed from V and 1 base from J, the gap between germline ends came to 10 bases. CDR3 length equals 14 residues. Germline lookup yields CDR1 DFQATT and CDR2 SNEGSKA (reference sequence).

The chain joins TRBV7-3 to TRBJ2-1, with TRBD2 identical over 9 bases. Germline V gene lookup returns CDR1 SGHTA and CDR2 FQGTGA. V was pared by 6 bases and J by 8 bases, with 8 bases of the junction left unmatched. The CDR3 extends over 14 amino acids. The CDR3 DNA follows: TGTGCCAGCAGAGGCGGGGGGGCGTTGGATGAGCAGTTCTTC. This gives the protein CASRGGGALDEQFF.

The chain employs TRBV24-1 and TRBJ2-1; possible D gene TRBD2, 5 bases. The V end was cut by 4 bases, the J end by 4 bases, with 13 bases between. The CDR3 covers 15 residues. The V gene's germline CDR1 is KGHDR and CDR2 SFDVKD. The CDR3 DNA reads TGTGCCACCAGTGACCCCCCAAGCGGTTACAATGAGCAGTTCTTC. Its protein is CATSDPPSGYNEQFF.

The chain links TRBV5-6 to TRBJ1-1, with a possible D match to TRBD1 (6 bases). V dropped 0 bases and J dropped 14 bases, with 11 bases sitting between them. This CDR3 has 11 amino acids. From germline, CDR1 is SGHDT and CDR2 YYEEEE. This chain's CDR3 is CASSLGGPGFF. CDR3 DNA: TGTGCCAGCAGCTTGGGGGGGCCGGGCTTCTTT.

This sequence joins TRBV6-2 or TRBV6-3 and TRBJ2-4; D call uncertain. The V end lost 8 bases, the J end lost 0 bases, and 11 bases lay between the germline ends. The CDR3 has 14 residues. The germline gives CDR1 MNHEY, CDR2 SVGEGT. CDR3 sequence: CASVQDLAKNIQYF. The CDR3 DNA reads TGTGCCAGCGTTCAGGACCTAGCCAAAAACATTCAGTACTTC.

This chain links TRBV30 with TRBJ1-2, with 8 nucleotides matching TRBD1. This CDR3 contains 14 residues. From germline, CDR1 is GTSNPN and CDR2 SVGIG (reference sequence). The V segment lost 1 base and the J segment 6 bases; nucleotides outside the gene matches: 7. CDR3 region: CAWSGTGSSHGYTF. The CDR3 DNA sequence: TGTGCCTGGAGTGGGACAGGGTCAAGCCATGGCTACACCTTC.

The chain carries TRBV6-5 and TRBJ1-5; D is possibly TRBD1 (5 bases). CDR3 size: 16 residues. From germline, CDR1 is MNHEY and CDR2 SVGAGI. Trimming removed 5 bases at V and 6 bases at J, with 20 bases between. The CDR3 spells CASSTSTAQGSQPQHF. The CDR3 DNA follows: TGTGCCAGCAGTACCTCGACTGCCCAGGGAAGTCAGCCCCAGCATTTT.

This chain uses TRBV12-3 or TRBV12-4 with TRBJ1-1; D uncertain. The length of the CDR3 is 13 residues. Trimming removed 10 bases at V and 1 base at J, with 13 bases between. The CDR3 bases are TGTGCCATCACGAGGGAGGGGAACACTGAAGCTTTCTTT. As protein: CAITREGNTEAFF.